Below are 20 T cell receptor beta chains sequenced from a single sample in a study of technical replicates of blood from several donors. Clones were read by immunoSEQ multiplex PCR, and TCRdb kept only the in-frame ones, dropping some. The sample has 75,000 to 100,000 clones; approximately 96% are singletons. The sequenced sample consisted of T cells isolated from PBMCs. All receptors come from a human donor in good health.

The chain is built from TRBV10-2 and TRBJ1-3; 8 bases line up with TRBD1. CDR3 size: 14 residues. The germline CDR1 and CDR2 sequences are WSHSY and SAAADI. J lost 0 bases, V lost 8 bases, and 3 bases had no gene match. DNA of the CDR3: TGCGCCAGCCGGGACAGGAACTCTGGAAACACCATATATTTT. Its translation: CASRDRNSGNTIYF.

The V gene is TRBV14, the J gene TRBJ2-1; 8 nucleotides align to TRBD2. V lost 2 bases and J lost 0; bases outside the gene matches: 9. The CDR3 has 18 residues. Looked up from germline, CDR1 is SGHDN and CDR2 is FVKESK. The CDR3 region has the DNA TGTGCCAGCAGCCAACCGGAACTTGGGACTAGCTCCTACAATGAGCAGTTCTTC. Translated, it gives CASSQPELGTSSYNEQFF.

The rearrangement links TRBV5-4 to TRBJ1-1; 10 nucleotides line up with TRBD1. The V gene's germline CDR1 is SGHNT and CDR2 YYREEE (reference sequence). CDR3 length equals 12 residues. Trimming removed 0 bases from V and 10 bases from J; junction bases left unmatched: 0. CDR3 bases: TGTGCCAGCAGCTTGGGGGACAGGGGAGCTTTCTTT. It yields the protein CASSLGDRGAFF.

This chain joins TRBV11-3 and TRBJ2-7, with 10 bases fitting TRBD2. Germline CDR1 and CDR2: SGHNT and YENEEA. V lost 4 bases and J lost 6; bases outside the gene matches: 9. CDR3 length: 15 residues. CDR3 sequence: CASSSGGTSDSEQYF. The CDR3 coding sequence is TGTGCCAGCAGCTCGGGGGGGACTAGCGATAGCGAGCAGTACTTC.

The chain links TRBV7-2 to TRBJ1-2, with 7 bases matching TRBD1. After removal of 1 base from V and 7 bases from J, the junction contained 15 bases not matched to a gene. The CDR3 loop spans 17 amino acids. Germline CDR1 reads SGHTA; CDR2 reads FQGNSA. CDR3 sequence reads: CASSLVAGGIQSAGYTF. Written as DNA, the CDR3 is TGTGCCAGCAGCTTAGTGGCAGGGGGGATACAGTCCGCTGGCTACACCTTC. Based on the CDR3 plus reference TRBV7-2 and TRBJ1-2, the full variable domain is GAGVSQSPSNKVTEKGKDVELRCDPISGHTALYWYRQSLGQGLEFLIYFQGNSAPDKSGLPSDRFSAERTGGSVSTLTIQRTQQEDSAVYLCASSLVAGGIQSAGYTFGSGTRLTVV.

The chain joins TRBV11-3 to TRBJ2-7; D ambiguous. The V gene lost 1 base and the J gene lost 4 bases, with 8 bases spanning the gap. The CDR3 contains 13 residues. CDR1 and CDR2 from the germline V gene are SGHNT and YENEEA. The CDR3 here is CASSLASGYEQYF. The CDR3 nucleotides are TGTGCCAGCAGCTTAGCATCGGGTTACGAGCAGTACTTC. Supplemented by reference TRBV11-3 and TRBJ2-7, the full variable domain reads EAGVVQSPRYKIIEKKQPVAFWCNPISGHNTLYWYLQNLGQGPELLIRYENEEAVDDSQLPKDRFSAERLKGVDSTLKIQPAELGDSAVYLCASSLASGYEQYFGPGTRLTVT.

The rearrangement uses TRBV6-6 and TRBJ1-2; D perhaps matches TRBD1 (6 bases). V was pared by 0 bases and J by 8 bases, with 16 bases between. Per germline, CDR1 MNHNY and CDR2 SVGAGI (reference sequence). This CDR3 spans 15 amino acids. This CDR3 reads CASSYSLNREGGYTF. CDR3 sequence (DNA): TGTGCCAGCAGTTACTCACTTAACAGGGAAGGGGGCTACACCTTC.

The CDR3 spells CASSEFWEGEKLFF. The CDR3 DNA follows: TGTGCCAGCAGTGAATTCTGGGAGGGTGAAAAACTGTTTTTT. The chain uses TRBV25-1 and TRBJ1-4; D unresolved. This CDR3 comprises 14 residues. The V end was cut by 1 base, the J end by 7 bases, with 10 bases between. Looked up from germline, CDR1 is MGHDK and CDR2 is SYGVNS.

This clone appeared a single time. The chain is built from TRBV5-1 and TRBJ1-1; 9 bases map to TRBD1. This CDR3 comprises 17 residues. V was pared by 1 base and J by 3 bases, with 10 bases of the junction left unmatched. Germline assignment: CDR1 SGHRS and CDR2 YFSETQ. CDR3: CASSLTGTGHRDTEAFF. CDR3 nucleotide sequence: TGCGCCAGCAGCTTGACCGGGACAGGGCATAGAGACACTGAAGCTTTCTTT.

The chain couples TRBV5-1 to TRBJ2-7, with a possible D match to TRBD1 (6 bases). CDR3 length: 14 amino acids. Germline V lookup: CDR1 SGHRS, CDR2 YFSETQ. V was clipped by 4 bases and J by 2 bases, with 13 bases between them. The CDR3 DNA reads TGCGCCAGCAGCATAGACACAGGGCCCTACGAGCAGTACTTC. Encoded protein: CASSIDTGPYEQYF.

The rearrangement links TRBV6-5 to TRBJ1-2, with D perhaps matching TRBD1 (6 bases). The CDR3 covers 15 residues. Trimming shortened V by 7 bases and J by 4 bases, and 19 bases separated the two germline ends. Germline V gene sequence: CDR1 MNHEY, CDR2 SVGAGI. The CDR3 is CASNPIKDRPYGYTF. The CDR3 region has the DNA TGTGCCAGCAACCCCATTAAAGACAGGCCCTATGGCTACACCTTC.

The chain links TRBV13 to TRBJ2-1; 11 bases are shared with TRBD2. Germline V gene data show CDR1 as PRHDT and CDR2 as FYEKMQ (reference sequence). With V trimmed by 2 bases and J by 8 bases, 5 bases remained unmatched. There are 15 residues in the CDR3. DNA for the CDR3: TGTGCCAGCAGCTTATCACTAGCGGGAGCGGATGAGCAGTTCTTC. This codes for CASSLSLAGADEQFF.

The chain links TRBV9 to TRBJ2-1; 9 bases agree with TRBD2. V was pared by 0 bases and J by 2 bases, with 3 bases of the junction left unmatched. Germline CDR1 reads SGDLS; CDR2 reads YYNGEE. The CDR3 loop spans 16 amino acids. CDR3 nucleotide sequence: TGTGCCAGCAGCGTAGGGGAGCGGGGGGCCTACAATGAGCAGTTCTTC. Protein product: CASSVGERGAYNEQFF.

CDR3 amino acids: CASGLWGPWNLAGQGPGELFF. The CDR3, as DNA: TGTGCTAGTGGTTTGTGGGGCCCGTGGAATCTAGCGGGACAGGGGCCCGGGGAGCTGTTTTTT. The chain carries TRBV12-5 and TRBJ2-2; perhaps TRBD1 as D (10 bases). The CDR3 contains 21 residues. Trimming pared 2 bases from V and 6 bases from J, leaving 31 bases between. In germline, CDR1 is LGHNT, CDR2 FRNRAP.

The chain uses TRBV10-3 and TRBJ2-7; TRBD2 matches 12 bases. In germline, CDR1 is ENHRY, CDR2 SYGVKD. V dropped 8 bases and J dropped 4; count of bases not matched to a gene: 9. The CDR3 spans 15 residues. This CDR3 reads CAIGFSLAGGYEQYF. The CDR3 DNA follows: TGTGCCATCGGATTTTCTCTAGCGGGAGGGTACGAGCAGTACTTC.

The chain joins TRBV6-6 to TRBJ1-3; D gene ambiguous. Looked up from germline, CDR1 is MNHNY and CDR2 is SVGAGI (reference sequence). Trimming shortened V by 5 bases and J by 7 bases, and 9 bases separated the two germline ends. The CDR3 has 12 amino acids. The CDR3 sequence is CASSPDGNTIYF. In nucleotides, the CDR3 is TGTGCCAGCAGTCCCGACGGGAACACCATATATTTT.

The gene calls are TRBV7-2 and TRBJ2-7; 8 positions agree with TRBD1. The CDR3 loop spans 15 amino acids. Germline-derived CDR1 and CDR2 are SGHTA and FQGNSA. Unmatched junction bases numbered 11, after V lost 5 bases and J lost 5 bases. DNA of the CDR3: TGTGCCAGCAGCCATTCGAGACAGGGGAAAAACGAGCAGTACTTC. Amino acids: CASSHSRQGKNEQYF.

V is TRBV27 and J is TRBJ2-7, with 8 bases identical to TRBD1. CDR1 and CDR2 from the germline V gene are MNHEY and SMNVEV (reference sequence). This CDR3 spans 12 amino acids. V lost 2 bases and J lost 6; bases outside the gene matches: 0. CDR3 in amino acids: CASSLQGAEQYF. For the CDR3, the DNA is TGTGCCAGCAGTTTACAGGGGGCCGAGCAGTACTTC.

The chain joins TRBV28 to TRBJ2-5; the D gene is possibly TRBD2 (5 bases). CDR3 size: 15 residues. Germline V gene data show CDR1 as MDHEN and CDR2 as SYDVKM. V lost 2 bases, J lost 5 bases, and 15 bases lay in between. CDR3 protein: CASSLRTARGETQYF. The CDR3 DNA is TGTGCCAGCAGTTTAAGGACGGCCCGCGGGGAGACCCAGTACTTC. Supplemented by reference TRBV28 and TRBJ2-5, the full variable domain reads DVKVTQSSRYLVKRTGEKVFLECVQDMDHENMFWYRQDPGLGLRLIYFSYDVKMKEKGDIPEGYSVSREKKERFSLILESASTNQTSMYLCASSLRTARGETQYFGPGTRLLVL.

The CDR3, as DNA: TGCGCCAGCCAGATCGCCCCCGGGACTGTTTCCTACGAGCAGTACTTC. Encoded protein: CASQIAPGTVSYEQYF. V and J are TRBV5-1 and TRBJ2-7, with D possibly matching TRBD2 (6 bases). V was shortened by 7 bases and J by 1 base, with 21 bases between the two germline ends. Germline loops: CDR1 SGHRS, CDR2 YFSETQ. This CDR3 contains 16 residues. Full variable domain (remainder filled in from reference TRBV5-1 and TRBJ2-7): KAGVTQTPRYLIKTRGQQVTLSCSPISGHRSVSWYQQTPGQGLQFLFEYFSETQRNKGNFPGRFSGRQFSNSRSEMNVSTLELGDSALYLCASQIAPGTVSYEQYFGPGTRLTVT.